The clone carrying this T cell receptor beta chain came up once. The antigen remains unidentified. The CDR3 has 16 amino acids. J was trimmed by 4 bases and V by 6 bases; bases with no gene match: 13. Germline values: CDR1 MNHNY, CDR2 SVGAGI (reference sequence). Primers for the PCR totalled 60 Vbeta and 13 Jbeta. Repertoires were generated with immunoSEQ multiplex PCR, while TCRdb's copy carries only in-frame clones and drops some. The table includes roughly 100,000 clones, 80% detected once. The entry originates in a study of cytomegalovirus exposure and HLA in healthy donors. Background on the study: Inside one of the first data releases sat some 93 million unique TCRs taken from HLA-typed donors.

Whole-study findings and limits: Sequencing likely generated an artifact that appeared as a cluster of highly shared sequence variants.

V gene TRBV6-6 combines with J gene TRBJ2-7; the match to TRBD2 covers 9 bases. The TCR sequence derives from a man aged 25-45 years in good health and CMV-seropositive. The sample comprised PBMCs. This CDR3 is CASSPKRRGGAYEQYF. CDR3 DNA sequence: TGTGCCAGCAGCCCCAAACGTCGCGGGGGGGCGTACGAGCAGTACTTC.